The rows below give T cell receptor beta chains drawn from one sample of a study of blood T cell repertoires in COVID-19. The repertoire was sequenced with immunoSEQ multiplex PCR; TCRdb's copy has only in-frame clones and lacks some. The table includes 45,000 to 70,000 clones, 65% to 90% detected once. Sequenced material: peripheral blood. The receptors shown here come from a woman of 80 years or more with active or convalescent COVID-19. Each CDR3 is given with its conserved first and last residue. The order of the fields is V gene, J gene, D gene, clone size, CDR3 DNA, CDR3 protein. The D gene is left open where the match is weak. Rows give clone size only sometimes, using once, few, many, or a class for an expanded clone.

>TRBV5-1|TRBJ1-2|NA|NA
TGCGCCAGCAGTTCGGACATCTATGGCTACACCTTC
CASSSDIYGYTF
>TRBV18|TRBJ2-5|NA|NA
TGTGCCAGCTCACCAGGGCATCAAGAGACCCAGTACTTC
CASSPGHQETQYF
>TRBV4-1|TRBJ2-3|TRBD1|NA
TGCGCCAGCAGCCTTCCCCGGACAGGGGGAACAGATACGCAGTATTTT
CASSLPRTGGTDTQYF
>TRBV4-3|TRBJ1-3|NA|NA
TGCGCCAGCAGCCAAGAGGGGGGGGGACAACTCTCTGGAAACACCATATATTTT
CASSQEGGGQLSGNTIYF
>TRBV5-8|TRBJ2-7|TRBD1|once
TGTGCCAGCAGCTTGGGGGGGACAGGTTACGAGCAGTACTTC
CASSLGGTGYEQYF
>TRBV2|TRBJ2-3|NA|NA
TGTGCCAGCAACGACGGAGCTAGCACAGATACGCAGTATTTT
CASNDGASTDTQYF
>TRBV6-5|TRBJ1-5|TRBD1|NA
TGTGCCAGCAGCGGGGACAGGGAACAGCCCCAGCATTTT
CASSGDREQPQHF
>TRBV5-4|TRBJ1-2|NA|once
TGTGCCAGCAGCTTCTTGGCGGCGGGAGGCTACACCTTC
CASSFLAAGGYTF
>TRBV10-3|TRBJ2-1|TRBD1|NA
TGTGCCACCGTTACGGGACAGGGTTCGAATGAGCAGTTCTTC
CATVTGQGSNEQFF
>TRBV7-2|TRBJ1-3|NA|NA
TGTGCCAGCAGCGTCGCGGGTTGGACTGGAAACACCATATATTTT
CASSVAGWTGNTIYF
>TRBV7-2|TRBJ1-1|NA|NA
TGTGCCAGCAGCTTAGCGAGAGAATCTACTGAAGCTTTCTTT
CASSLARESTEAFF
>TRBV5-1|TRBJ1-1|NA|NA
TGCGCCAGCAGCTTTTCGGGGAACACTGAAGCTTTCTTT
CASSFSGNTEAFF
>TRBV21-1|TRBJ1-2|NA|NA
TGTGCCAGCATAGTTGAAGGCTACACCTTC
CASIVEGYTF
>TRBV14|TRBJ2-4|TRBD1|NA
TGTGCCAGCAGCCAAGATTTGGGACAGGGTAACATTCAGTACTTC
CASSQDLGQGNIQYF
>TRBV7-2|TRBJ2-7|TRBD2|NA
TGTGCCAGCAGCTCGCCCGGGCTAGCGGGGGGGCCGGGGCAGTACTTC
CASSSPGLAGGPGQYF
>TRBV9|TRBJ1-1|TRBD1|NA
TGTGCCAGCAGCCCTGGACAGGGTGTTGAAGCTTTCTTT
CASSPGQGVEAFF
>TRBV7-9|TRBJ1-6|NA|NA
TGTGCCAGCAGCTTAGAAGCGGACAATTCACCCCTCCACTTT
CASSLEADNSPLHF
>TRBV7-2|TRBJ1-2|NA|NA
TGTGCCAGCAGTCCAGGGTCCCTAAGCGGCTACACCTTC
CASSPGSLSGYTF
>TRBV12-3/TRBV12-4|TRBJ2-5|NA|NA
TGTGCCAGCAGTTCCGTAGGCGGAACCCAGTACTTC
CASSSVGGTQYF
>TRBV12-5|TRBJ2-2|TRBD1|NA
TGTGCTAGTGGTTTGGCCCTGGGACAGGGAGTAACCGGGGAGCTGTTTTTT
CASGLALGQGVTGELFF
>TRBV5-1|TRBJ1-2|NA|NA
TGCGCCAGCAGCTTGGGACAGGTCTATGGCTACACCTTC
CASSLGQVYGYTF
>TRBV5-1|TRBJ2-3|TRBD1|NA
TGCGCCAGCAAAAGTGGGACAGGGCTTGGAGATACGCAGTATTTT
CASKSGTGLGDTQYF
>TRBV28|TRBJ2-1|NA|NA
TGTGCCAGCACCCCATTCCCCCGACAGCGTGGGGGGAATGAGCAGTTCTTC
CASTPFPRQRGGNEQFF
>TRBV18|TRBJ1-4|TRBD1|NA
TGTGCCAGCTCACTCCGGGACAGTAATGAAAAACTGTTTTTT
CASSLRDSNEKLFF
>TRBV19|TRBJ1-5|NA|once
TGTGCCAGCAAGGAGACAGCATATAGCAATCAGCCCCAGCATTTT
CASKETAYSNQPQHF
>TRBV11-2|TRBJ1-3|NA|NA
TGTGCCAGCAGCTTAGCCCGGAGCTCTGGAAACACCATATATTTT
CASSLARSSGNTIYF
>TRBV15|TRBJ2-7|TRBD2|NA
TGTGCCACCAGCAGAGATTTAGCGGGGGGCGAGCAGTACTTC
CATSRDLAGGEQYF
>TRBV4-1|TRBJ1-4|TRBD1|once
TGCGCCAGCAGCCAAGCGACAGGGGTCCCCGAAAAACTGTTTTTT
CASSQATGVPEKLFF
>TRBV2|TRBJ1-1|NA|NA
TGTGCCAGCAGTGAAATGGGGCCGAGAGCTTTCTTT
CASSEMGPRAFF
>TRBV9|TRBJ1-2|TRBD1|NA
TGTGCCAGCAGCGGTCGGGACAGCTACTATGGCTACACCTTC
CASSGRDSYYGYTF
>TRBV6-5|TRBJ2-5|TRBD1|NA
TGTGGGGGGACGGGACAGTGGGGACAAGAGACCCAGTACTTC
CGGTGQWGQETQYF
>TRBV18|TRBJ1-2|NA|NA
TGTGCCAGCTCAGACAGTCGGGAGAGGTACACCTTC
CASSDSRERYTF
>TRBV7-3|TRBJ2-2|TRBD2|few
TGTGCCAGCAGTAAAAGTGGGAGCGGGGGTACCGGGGAGCTGTTTTTT
CASSKSGSGGTGELFF
>TRBV28|TRBJ1-3|TRBD1|few
TGTGCCAGCAGTTTCAGGGGGCCTGGAAACACCATATATTTT
CASSFRGPGNTIYF
>TRBV19|TRBJ2-7|NA|NA
TGTGCCAGTACCACTACGGCCCAAGGGACAACCTACGAGCAGTACTTC
CASTTTAQGTTYEQYF
>TRBV19|TRBJ1-2|NA|once
TGTGCCAGTAGCAGGCAATCGGGAGGCTACACCTTC
CASSRQSGGYTF
>TRBV12-3/TRBV12-4|TRBJ1-5|NA|NA
TGTGCCAGCAGTCGACTCAATCAGCCCCAGCATTTT
CASSRLNQPQHF
>TRBV19|TRBJ2-3|NA|NA
TGTGCCAGTAGTACCCTCCTCGGCACAGATACGCAGTATTTT
CASSTLLGTDTQYF
>TRBV20-1|TRBJ1-3|NA|NA
TGCAGTCTCGAGAGGGGAAACACCATATATTTT
CSLERGNTIYF
>TRBV27|TRBJ1-2|TRBD1|NA
TGTGCCAGCGGGGACAGGAGTAAATATGGCTACACCTTC
CASGDRSKYGYTF
>TRBV14|TRBJ1-1|TRBD1|once
TGTGCCAGCAGCTTACTGGACAGGGTGGGAAGAGCTTTCTTT
CASSLLDRVGRAFF
>TRBV27|TRBJ1-6|NA|NA
TGTGCCAGCACTCTAACAGGGCCTAATTCACCCCTCCACTTT
CASTLTGPNSPLHF